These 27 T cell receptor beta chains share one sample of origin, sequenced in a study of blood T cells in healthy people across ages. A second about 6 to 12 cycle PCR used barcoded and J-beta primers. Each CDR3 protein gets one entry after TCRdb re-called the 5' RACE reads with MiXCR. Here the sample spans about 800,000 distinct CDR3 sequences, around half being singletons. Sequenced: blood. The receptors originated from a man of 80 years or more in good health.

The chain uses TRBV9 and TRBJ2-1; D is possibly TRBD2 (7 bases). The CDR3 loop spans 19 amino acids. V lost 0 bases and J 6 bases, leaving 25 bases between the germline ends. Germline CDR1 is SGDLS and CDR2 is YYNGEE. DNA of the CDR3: TGTGCCAGCAGCGTAGCAGTCGGAGGGGGAGGGAGGGCCTTCAATGAGCAGTTCTTC. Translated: CASSVAVGGGGRAFNEQFF.

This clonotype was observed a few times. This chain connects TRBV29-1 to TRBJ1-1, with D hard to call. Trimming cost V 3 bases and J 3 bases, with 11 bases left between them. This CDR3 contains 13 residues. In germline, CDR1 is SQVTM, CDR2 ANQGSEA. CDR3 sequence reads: CSVEVSSYTEAFF. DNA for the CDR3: TGCAGCGTTGAGGTCAGTAGCTACACTGAAGCTTTCTTT.

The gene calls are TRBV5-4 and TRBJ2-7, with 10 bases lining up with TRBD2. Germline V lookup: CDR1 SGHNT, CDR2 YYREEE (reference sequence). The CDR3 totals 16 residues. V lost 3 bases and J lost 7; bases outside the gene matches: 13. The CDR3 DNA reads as TGTGCCAGCAGCTCTAAGCGGGAGGGAAGTATCAGGGAGCAGTACTTC. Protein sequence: CASSSKREGSIREQYF. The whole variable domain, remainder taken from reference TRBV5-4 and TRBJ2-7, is ETGVTQSPTHLIKTRGQQVTLRCSSQSGHNTVSWYQQALGQGPQFIFQYYREEENGRGNFPPRFSGLQFPNYSSELNVNALELDDSALYLCASSSKREGSIREQYFGPGTRLTVT.

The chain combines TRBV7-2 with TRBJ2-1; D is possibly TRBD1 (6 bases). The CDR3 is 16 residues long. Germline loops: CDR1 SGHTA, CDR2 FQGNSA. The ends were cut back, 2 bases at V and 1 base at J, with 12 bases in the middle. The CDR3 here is CASSLRGSNSYNEQFF. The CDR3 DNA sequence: TGTGCCAGCAGCTTAAGGGGGAGTAATTCCTACAATGAGCAGTTCTTC.

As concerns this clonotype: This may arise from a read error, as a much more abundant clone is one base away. The CDR3 region is CSARTQQDTDTQYF. The CDR3 nucleotides are TGCAGTGCTAGAACCCAGCAGGACACAGATACGCAGTATTTT. V usage is TRBV20-1 and J usage is TRBJ2-3; D not resolved. Trimming took off 2 bases at V and 2 bases at J, with 11 bases between the two ends. The CDR3 is made up of 14 amino acids. CDR1 DFQATT and CDR2 SNEGSKA come from the germline V gene (reference sequence).

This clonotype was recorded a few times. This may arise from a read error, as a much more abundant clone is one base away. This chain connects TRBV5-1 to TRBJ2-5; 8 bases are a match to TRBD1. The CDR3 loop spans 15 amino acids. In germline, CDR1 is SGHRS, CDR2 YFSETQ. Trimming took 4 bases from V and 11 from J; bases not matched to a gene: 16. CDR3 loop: CASSTTGGLGNEQYF. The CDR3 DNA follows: TGCGCCAGCAGCACCACAGGGGGTTTGGGCAATGAGCAGTACTTC.

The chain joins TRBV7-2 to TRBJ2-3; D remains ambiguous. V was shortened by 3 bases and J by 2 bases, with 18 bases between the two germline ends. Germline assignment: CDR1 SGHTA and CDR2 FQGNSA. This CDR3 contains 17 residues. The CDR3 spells CASSLIGGPTLTDTQYF. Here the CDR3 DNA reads TGTGCCAGCAGCTTGATTGGCGGACCAACACTCACAGATACGCAGTATTTT.

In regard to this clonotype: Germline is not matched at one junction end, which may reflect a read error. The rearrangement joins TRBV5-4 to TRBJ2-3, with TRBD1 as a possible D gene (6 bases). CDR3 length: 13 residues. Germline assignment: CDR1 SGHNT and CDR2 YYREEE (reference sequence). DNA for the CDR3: TGTGCCGGCAGCTTCCAGGGGTTGGGTACGCAGTATTTT. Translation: CAGSFQGLGTQYF.

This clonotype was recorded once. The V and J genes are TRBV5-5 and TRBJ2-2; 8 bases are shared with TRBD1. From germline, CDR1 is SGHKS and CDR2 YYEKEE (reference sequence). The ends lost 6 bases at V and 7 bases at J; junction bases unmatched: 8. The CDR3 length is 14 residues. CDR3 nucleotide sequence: TGTGCCAGCATCCGACAGGGGATCGACGGGGAGCTGTTTTTT. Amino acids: CASIRQGIDGELFF.

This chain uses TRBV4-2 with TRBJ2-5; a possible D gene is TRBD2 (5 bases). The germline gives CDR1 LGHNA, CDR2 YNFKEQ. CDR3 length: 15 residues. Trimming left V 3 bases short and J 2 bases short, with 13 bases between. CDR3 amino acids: CASSHNKDLQETQYF. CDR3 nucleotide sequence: TGTGCCAGCAGCCATAACAAGGACTTACAAGAGACCCAGTACTTC.

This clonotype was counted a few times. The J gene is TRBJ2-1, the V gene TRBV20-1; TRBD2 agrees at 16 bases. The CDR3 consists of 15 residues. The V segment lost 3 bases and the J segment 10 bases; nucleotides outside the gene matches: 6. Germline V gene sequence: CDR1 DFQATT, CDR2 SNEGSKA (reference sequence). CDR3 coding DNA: TGCAGTGCTAGGGAATTGGGACTAGCGGGAGGGGAGCAGTTCTTC. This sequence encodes CSARELGLAGGEQFF.

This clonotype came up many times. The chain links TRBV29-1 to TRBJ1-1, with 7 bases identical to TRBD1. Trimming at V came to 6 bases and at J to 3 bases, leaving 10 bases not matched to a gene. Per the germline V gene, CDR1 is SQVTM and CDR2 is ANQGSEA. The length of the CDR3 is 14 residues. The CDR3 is CSVDKQGWDTEAFF. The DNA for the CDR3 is TGCAGCGTAGACAAACAGGGGTGGGACACTGAAGCTTTCTTT.

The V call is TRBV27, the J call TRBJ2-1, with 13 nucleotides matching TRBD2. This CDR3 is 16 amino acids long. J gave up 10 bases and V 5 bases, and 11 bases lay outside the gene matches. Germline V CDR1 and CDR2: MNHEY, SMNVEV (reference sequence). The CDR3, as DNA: TGTGCCAGCAGTCGACTAGCGGGAGGTTCCTACTACGAGCAGTTCTTC. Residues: CASSRLAGGSYYEQFF.

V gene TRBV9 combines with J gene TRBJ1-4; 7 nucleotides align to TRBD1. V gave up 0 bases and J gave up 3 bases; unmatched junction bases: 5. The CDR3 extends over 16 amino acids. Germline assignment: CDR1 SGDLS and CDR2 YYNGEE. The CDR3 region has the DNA TGTGCCAGCAGCGTAGATCTCGGGACAGCTAATGAAAAACTGTTTTTT. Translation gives CASSVDLGTANEKLFF.

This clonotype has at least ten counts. This chain's CDR3 is CASSSIAKNIQYF. Here the CDR3 DNA reads TGTGCCAGCAGCTCCATAGCCAAAAACATTCAGTACTTC. The chain links TRBV7-9 to TRBJ2-4; D ambiguous. V was clipped by 4 bases and J by 0 bases, with 4 bases between them. This CDR3 region has 13 residues. Germline values: CDR1 SEHNR, CDR2 FQNEAQ (reference sequence).

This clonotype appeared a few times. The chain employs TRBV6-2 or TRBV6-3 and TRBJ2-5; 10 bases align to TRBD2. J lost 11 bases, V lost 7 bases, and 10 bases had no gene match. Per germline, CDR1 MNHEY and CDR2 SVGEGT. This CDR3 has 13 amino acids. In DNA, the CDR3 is TGTGCCAGCACCACGGGACTAGCGAATGAGCAGTACTTC. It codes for CASTTGLANEQYF.

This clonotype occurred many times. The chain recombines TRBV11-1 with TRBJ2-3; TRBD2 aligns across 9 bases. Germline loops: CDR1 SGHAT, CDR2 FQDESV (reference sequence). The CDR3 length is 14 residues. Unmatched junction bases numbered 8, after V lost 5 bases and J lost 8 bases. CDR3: CASSQTSGGATQYF. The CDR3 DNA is TGTGCCAGCAGCCAGACTAGCGGAGGAGCTACGCAGTATTTT.

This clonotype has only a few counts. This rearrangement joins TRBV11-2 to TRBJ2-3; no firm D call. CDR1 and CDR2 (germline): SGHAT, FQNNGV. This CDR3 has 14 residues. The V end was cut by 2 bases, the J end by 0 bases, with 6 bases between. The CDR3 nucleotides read TGTGCCAGCAGCTTATACCCTAGCACAGATACGCAGTATTTT. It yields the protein CASSLYPSTDTQYF.

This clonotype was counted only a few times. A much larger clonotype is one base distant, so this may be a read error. The CDR3 nucleotides read TGCAGCGACAGCTTCCACAATGAGCAGTACTTC. This sequence encodes CSDSFHNEQYF. This chain uses TRBV29-1 with TRBJ2-7; D is undetermined. This CDR3 is built from 11 residues. Per germline, CDR1 SQVTM and CDR2 ANQGSEA. The V and J ends lost 7 bases and 7 bases respectively, with 14 bases between them.

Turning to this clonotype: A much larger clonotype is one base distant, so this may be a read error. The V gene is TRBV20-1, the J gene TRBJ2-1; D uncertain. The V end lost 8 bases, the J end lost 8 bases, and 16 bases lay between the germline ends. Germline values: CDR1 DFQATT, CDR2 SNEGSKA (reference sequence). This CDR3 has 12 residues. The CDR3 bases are TGCAGTACTATCTCCCCAAAGGATGAGCAGTTCTTC. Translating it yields CSTISPKDEQFF.

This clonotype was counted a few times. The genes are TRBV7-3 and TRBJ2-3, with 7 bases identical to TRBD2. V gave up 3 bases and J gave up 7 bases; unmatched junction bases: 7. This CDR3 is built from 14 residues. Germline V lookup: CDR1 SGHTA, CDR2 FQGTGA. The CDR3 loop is CASSFAGSGNTQYF. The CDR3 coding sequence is TGTGCCAGCAGCTTTGCGGGGAGCGGGAATACGCAGTATTTT.

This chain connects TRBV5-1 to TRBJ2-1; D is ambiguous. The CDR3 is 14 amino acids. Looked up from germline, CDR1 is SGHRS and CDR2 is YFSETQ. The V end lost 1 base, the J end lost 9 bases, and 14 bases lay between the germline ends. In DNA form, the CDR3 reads TGCGCCAGCAGCTTGAGTCGTTTAAGGAGTGAGCAGTTCTTC. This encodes CASSLSRLRSEQFF.

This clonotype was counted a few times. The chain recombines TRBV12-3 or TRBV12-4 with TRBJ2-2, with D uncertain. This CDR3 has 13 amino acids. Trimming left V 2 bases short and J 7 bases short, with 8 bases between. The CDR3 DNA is TGTGCCAGCAGTTTAAGGAATAACGGGGAGCTGTTTTTT. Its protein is CASSLRNNGELFF.

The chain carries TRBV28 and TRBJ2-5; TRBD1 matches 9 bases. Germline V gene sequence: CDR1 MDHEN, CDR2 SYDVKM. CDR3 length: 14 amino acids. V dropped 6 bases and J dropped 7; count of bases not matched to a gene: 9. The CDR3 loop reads CASSLDRGRATQYF. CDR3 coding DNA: TGTGCCAGCAGCTTGGACAGGGGACGGGCGACCCAGTACTTC.

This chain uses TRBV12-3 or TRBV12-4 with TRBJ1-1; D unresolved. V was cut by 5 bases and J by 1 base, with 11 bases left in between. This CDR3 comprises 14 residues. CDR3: CASSGRNRNTEAFF. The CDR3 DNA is TGTGCCAGCAGTGGAAGGAACCGGAACACTGAAGCTTTCTTT.

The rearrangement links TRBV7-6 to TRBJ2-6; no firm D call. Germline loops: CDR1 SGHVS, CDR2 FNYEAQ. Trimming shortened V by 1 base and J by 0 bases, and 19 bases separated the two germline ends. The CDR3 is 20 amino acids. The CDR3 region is CASSLGPRVNRGSGANVLTF. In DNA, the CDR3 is TGTGCCAGCAGCTTAGGCCCGCGTGTAAACCGTGGCTCTGGGGCCAACGTCCTGACTTTC.

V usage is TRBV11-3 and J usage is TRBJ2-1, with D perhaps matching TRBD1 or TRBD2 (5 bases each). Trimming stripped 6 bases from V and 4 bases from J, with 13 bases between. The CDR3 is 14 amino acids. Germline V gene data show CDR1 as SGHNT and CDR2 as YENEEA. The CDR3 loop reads CASSSWGSYNEQFF. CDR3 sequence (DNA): TGTGCCAGCAGTTCTTGGGGGTCTTACAATGAGCAGTTCTTC.